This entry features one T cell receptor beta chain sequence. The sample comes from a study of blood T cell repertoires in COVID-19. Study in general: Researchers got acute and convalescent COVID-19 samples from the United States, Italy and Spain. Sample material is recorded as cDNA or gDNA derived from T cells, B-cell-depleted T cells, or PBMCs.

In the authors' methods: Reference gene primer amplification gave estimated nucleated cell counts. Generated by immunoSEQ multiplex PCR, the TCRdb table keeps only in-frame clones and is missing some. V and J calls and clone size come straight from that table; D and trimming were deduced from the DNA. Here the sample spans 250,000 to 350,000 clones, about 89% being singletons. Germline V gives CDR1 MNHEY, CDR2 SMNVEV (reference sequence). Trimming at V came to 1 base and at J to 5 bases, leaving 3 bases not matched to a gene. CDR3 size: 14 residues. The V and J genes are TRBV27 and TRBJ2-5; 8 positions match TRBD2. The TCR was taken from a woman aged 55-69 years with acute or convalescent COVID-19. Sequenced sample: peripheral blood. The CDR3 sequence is CASSLWASGETQYF. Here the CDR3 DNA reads TGTGCCAGCAGTTTATGGGCTAGCGGGGAGACCCAGTACTTC.